This is a list of T cell receptor beta chains from one sample in a study of PD-1 blockade in classical Hodgkin lymphoma. Clones were read by immunoSEQ multiplex PCR, and TCRdb kept only the in-frame ones, dropping some. The table records more than 50,000 clones, over 70% of them present only once. Here the sequenced sample was peripheral blood mononuclear cells (PBMCs), taken before the second cycle of nivolumab. The origin of the receptors is a human donor with classical Hodgkin lymphoma. Both conserved end residues are part of each CDR3. Fields, in order: CDR3 protein, CDR3 DNA, D gene, V gene, clone size, J gene. D genes are given only for firm matches. Clone size appears in some rows only: once, few, many, or a class for an expanded clone.

cdr3_aa: CASSGMMNTEAFF; cdr3_nt: TGTGCCAGCAGCGGTATGATGAACACTGAAGCTTTCTTT; d_call: -; v_call: TRBV5-5; clone_size: -; j_call: TRBJ1-1
cdr3_aa: CASSLGQNTGELFF; cdr3_nt: TGTGCCAGCAGCTTAGGACAGAACACCGGGGAGCTGTTTTTT; d_call: -; v_call: TRBV7-6; clone_size: many; j_call: TRBJ2-2
cdr3_aa: CSVSGSSYNEQFF; cdr3_nt: TGCAGCGTTAGCGGGAGCTCCTACAATGAGCAGTTCTTC; d_call: TRBD2; v_call: TRBV29-1; clone_size: few; j_call: TRBJ2-1
cdr3_aa: CASSQEASGGTGELFF; cdr3_nt: TGCGCCAGCAGCCAAGAGGCTAGCGGGGGAACAGGGGAGCTGTTTTTT; d_call: TRBD2; v_call: TRBV4-1; clone_size: -; j_call: TRBJ2-2
cdr3_aa: CASSYGGPSGNTIYF; cdr3_nt: TGTGCCAGCAGTTACGGTGGTCCCTCTGGAAACACCATATATTTT; d_call: -; v_call: TRBV6-6; clone_size: -; j_call: TRBJ1-3
cdr3_aa: CASSRGGSTDTQYF; cdr3_nt: TGTGCCAGCAGCCGAGGGGGGAGCACAGATACGCAGTATTTT; d_call: -; v_call: TRBV7-3; clone_size: once; j_call: TRBJ2-3
cdr3_aa: CASSWRNEQFF; cdr3_nt: TGTGCCAGCTCGTGGAGGAATGAGCAGTTCTTC; d_call: -; v_call: TRBV28; clone_size: -; j_call: TRBJ2-1
cdr3_aa: CASRDQGGTNEKLFF; cdr3_nt: TGTGCCAGTAGGGACCAGGGTGGAACTAATGAAAAACTGTTTTTT; d_call: -; v_call: TRBV19; clone_size: -; j_call: TRBJ1-4
cdr3_aa: CASSLAGGPGEQFF; cdr3_nt: TGTGCCAGCAGCCTAGCGGGAGGGCCCGGTGAGCAGTTCTTC; d_call: TRBD2; v_call: TRBV5-4; clone_size: -; j_call: TRBJ2-1
cdr3_aa: CASSPGESRAQHF; cdr3_nt: TGTGCCAGCTCACCAGGGGAAAGCAGGGCCCAGCATTTT; d_call: -; v_call: TRBV18; clone_size: -; j_call: TRBJ1-5
cdr3_aa: CASSLLTGDFGFISYNEQFF; cdr3_nt: TGCGCCAGCAGCTTGCTGACGGGCGACTTTGGGTTCATCTCCTACAATGAGCAGTTCTTC; d_call: -; v_call: TRBV5-1; clone_size: -; j_call: TRBJ2-1